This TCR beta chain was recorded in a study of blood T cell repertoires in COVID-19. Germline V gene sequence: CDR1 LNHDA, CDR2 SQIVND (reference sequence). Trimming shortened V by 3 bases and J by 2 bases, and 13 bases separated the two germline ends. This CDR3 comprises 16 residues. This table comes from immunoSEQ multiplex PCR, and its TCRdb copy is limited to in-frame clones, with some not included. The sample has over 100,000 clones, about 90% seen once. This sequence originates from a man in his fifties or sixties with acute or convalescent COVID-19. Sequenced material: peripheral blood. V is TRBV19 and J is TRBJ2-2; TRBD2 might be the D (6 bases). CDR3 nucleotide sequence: TGTGCCAGTAGTATTTCGGGGGAAATAAACACCGGGGAGCTGTTTTTT. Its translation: CASSISGEINTGELFF.